The clone carrying this T cell receptor beta chain was found once. This table comes from immunoSEQ multiplex PCR, and its TCRdb copy is limited to in-frame clones, with some not included. The sample lists some 2,400,000 clones; approximately 94% were seen once. The data belong to a study of shared clonotypes between healthy human individuals. V was trimmed by 2 bases and J by 6 bases, leaving 17 bases between them. The V gene's germline CDR1 is GTSNPN and CDR2 SVGIG (reference sequence). There are 15 residues in the CDR3. The genes are TRBV30 and TRBJ1-5; D is undetermined. The receptor's source is a man between 18 and 29 years old in good health. Sequencing was performed on naive CD4+ T cells sorted from blood. Subset of the sample: CD45RA+ positively selected. The CDR3 DNA is TGTGCCTGGAGTCGCGGCGGGGTCTGGATTCAGCCCCAGCATTTT. This sequence encodes CAWSRGGVWIQPQHF.